The 20 T cell receptor beta chains reported below all come from one sample, sequenced in a study of blood T cell repertoires in COVID-19. Method: immunoSEQ multiplex PCR; TCRdb's copy keeps in-frame clones and lacks some. The sample lists a few hundred thousand clones, 80% to 85% seen once, with about 3.4% in the top ten. Sequenced input: PBMCs or T cells enriched from blood (not recorded which). The receptors were gathered from a man in his fifties who had recovered from COVID-19.

This chain links TRBV4-3 with TRBJ2-1; D may be TRBD2 (5 bases). The CDR3 has 18 amino acids. The germline V and J ends were trimmed by 4 bases and 4 bases, with 23 bases remaining between them. Germline V gives CDR1 LGHNA, CDR2 YSLEER. The CDR3 region is CASSLRLVASWPYNEQFF. DNA of the CDR3: TGCGCCAGCAGCCTTAGATTGGTAGCTAGCTGGCCGTACAATGAGCAGTTCTTC.

In DNA form, the CDR3 reads TGTGCCAGCAGCTTAGGCCAGTATAGCAATCAGCCCCAGCATTTT. It is translated as CASSLGQYSNQPQHF. V gene TRBV11-2 combines with J gene TRBJ1-5; D uncertain. Germline CDR1 is SGHAT and CDR2 is FQNNGV. The CDR3 runs to 15 residues. The V end was cut by 1 base, the J end by 0 bases, with 7 bases between.

In regard to this clone: A read error may account for a junction end that differs from germline. The chain recombines TRBV12-3 or TRBV12-4 with TRBJ1-6; 9 bases match TRBD1. This CDR3 region has 12 residues. CDR3 coding DNA: TGTGCCAGCAGTCATTCCGGGACAGGGCCATACTTT. It codes for CASSHSGTGPYF.

The chain combines TRBV11-2 with TRBJ1-2; D might be TRBD1 (6 bases). V lost 1 base and J lost 1, with 13 bases in between. Germline V lookup: CDR1 SGHAT, CDR2 FQNNGV. This CDR3 is 16 amino acids long. CDR3 bases: TGTGCCAGCAGCTTAGCCGGGACAAGAAATAACTATGGCTACACCTTC. It codes for CASSLAGTRNNYGYTF. The whole variable domain, filled in from reference TRBV11-2 and TRBJ1-2, reads EAGVAQSPRYKIIEKRQSVAFWCNPISGHATLYWYQQILGQGPKLLIQFQNNGVVDDSQLPKDRFSAERLKGVDSTLKIQPAKLEDSAVYLCASSLAGTRNNYGYTFGSGTRLTVV.

The chain employs TRBV27 and TRBJ2-3, with TRBD2 identical over 8 bases. CDR1 is MNHEY, CDR2 SMNVEV, per germline (reference sequence). The V gene end was trimmed by 3 bases and the J gene end by 5 bases; junction bases not matched to a gene: 10. CDR3 length equals 16 residues. CDR3: CASSFYKRGQEDTQYF. As DNA, the CDR3 is TGTGCCAGCAGTTTCTACAAGCGGGGGCAAGAAGATACGCAGTATTTT.

The V gene is TRBV5-1, the J gene TRBJ1-4; no clear D gene. The CDR3 has 16 residues. V dropped 0 bases and J dropped 1 base, with 10 bases sitting between them. Germline-derived CDR1 and CDR2 are SGHRS and YFSETQ. The CDR3 nucleotides are TGCGCCAGCAGCTTGGCGGCAGCAGGAACTAATGAAAAACTGTTTTTT. Residues: CASSLAAAGTNEKLFF.

The chain uses TRBV6-5 and TRBJ1-2; 8 bases line up with TRBD1. The CDR3 consists of 13 residues. The germline CDR1 and CDR2 sequences are MNHEY and SVGAGI. The V gene end was trimmed by 6 bases and the J gene end by 4 bases; junction bases not matched to a gene: 4. CDR3 region: CASRDRGSYGYTF. In DNA form, the CDR3 reads TGTGCCAGCAGAGACAGGGGCTCCTATGGCTACACCTTC.

V is TRBV11-2 and J is TRBJ1-4; D might be TRBD1 (6 bases). CDR1 and CDR2 (germline): SGHAT, FQNNGV. V dropped 0 bases and J dropped 5 bases, with 10 bases sitting between them. The length of the CDR3 is 15 residues. The CDR3 loop reads CASSLEGAANEKLFF. CDR3 nucleotide sequence: TGTGCCAGCAGCTTAGAGGGGGCGGCAAATGAAAAACTGTTTTTT.

J is TRBJ1-4 and V is TRBV7-8, with D perhaps matching TRBD1 (6 bases). CDR3 length: 14 residues. CDR1 and CDR2 from the germline V gene are SGHVS and FQNEAQ. V was clipped by 5 bases and J by 7 bases, with 14 bases between them. The CDR3 is CASSPGGPGEKLFF. DNA of the CDR3: TGTGCCAGCAGCCCCGGGGGGCCGGGTGAAAAACTGTTTTTT.

J is TRBJ1-1 and V is TRBV6-5; D is unresolved. V was cut by 0 bases and J by 4 bases, with 9 bases left in between. The CDR3 has 14 residues. Germline V gene sequence: CDR1 MNHEY, CDR2 SVGAGI. The CDR3 region has the DNA TGTGCCAGCAGTTACTCGAGGCCAGTCACTGAAGCTTTCTTT. This encodes CASSYSRPVTEAFF.

This chain joins TRBV6-5 and TRBJ1-2, with D hard to call. Germline V CDR1 and CDR2: MNHEY, SVGAGI. V was cut by 0 bases and J by 3 bases, with 8 bases left in between. The CDR3 runs 14 residues. Here the CDR3 reads CASSYSKLDYGYTF. The CDR3 nucleotides are TGTGCCAGCAGTTACTCGAAACTAGACTATGGCTACACCTTC.

The chain uses TRBV11-3 and TRBJ2-2; D is ambiguous. Germline loops: CDR1 SGHNT, CDR2 YENEEA. Trimming cost V 2 bases and J 1 base, with 8 bases left between them. This CDR3 is 15 amino acids long. This chain's CDR3 is CASSLYEVNTGELFF. In DNA, the CDR3 is TGTGCCAGCAGCTTATACGAGGTGAACACCGGGGAGCTGTTTTTT.

The chain links TRBV3-1 (or the pseudogene TRBV3-2) to TRBJ2-1; 8 bases are a match to TRBD2. The CDR3 is 14 residues long. Germline CDR1 LGHDT, CDR2 YNNKEL (reference sequence). The V segment lost 1 base and the J segment 8 bases; nucleotides outside the gene matches: 4. CDR3 in DNA: TGTGCCAGCAGCCAAGGCCGGGGGGGGTATGAGCAGTTCTTC. Its translation: CASSQGRGGYEQFF.

V usage is TRBV7-3 and J usage is TRBJ2-5; weak D call: TRBD2 (6 bases). Germline V CDR1 and CDR2: SGHTA, FQGTGA. The CDR3 is 14 amino acids. V lost 3 bases to trimming and J lost 4 bases, with 12 bases between them. In nucleotides, the CDR3 is TGTGCCAGCAGCTTGTCAGGGCGGGGAGAGACCCAGTACTTC. Its protein product is CASSLSGRGETQYF.

This clone was detected a few times. The chain has TRBV2 and TRBJ2-3, with D possibly being TRBD2 (6 bases). Germline V gives CDR1 SNHLY, CDR2 FYNNEI. This CDR3 has 16 amino acids. Trimming cost V 6 bases and J 3 bases, with 19 bases left between them. The CDR3 nucleotides are TGTGCCAGCAGCACCCCAAGGACTACCCTTACAGATACGCAGTATTTT. As protein: CASSTPRTTLTDTQYF.

This clone was recorded a few times. The chain carries TRBV11-2 and TRBJ2-2; a possible D gene is TRBD1 (5 bases). V dropped 4 bases and J dropped 4 bases, with 10 bases sitting between them. The CDR3 runs 14 residues. Germline values: CDR1 SGHAT, CDR2 FQNNGV. CDR3 residues: CASSSGHPTGELFF. The CDR3 DNA reads as TGTGCCAGCAGCTCTGGACACCCCACCGGGGAGCTGTTTTTT.

The chain combines TRBV29-1 with TRBJ2-1; 13 positions match TRBD2. Germline V gene sequence: CDR1 SQVTM, CDR2 ANQGSEA. The CDR3 length is 14 residues. Trimming cost V 4 bases and J 12 bases; bases outside gene matches: 9. The CDR3: CSVGGLAGSGGQFF. The CDR3 nucleotides are TGCAGCGTTGGGGGACTAGCGGGATCGGGAGGGCAGTTCTTC.

The chain carries TRBV14 and TRBJ2-1; 7 nucleotides agree with TRBD1. The CDR3 has 15 residues. Germline loops: CDR1 SGHDN, CDR2 FVKESK. Trimming removed 4 bases from V and 2 bases from J; junction bases left unmatched: 5. CDR3 sequence: CASSRTGWPYNEQFF. CDR3 coding DNA: TGTGCCAGCAGCCGGACAGGCTGGCCCTACAATGAGCAGTTCTTC.

The chain recombines TRBV28 with TRBJ2-2; tentatively, D is TRBD1 (5 bases). In germline, CDR1 is MDHEN, CDR2 SYDVKM. V was cut by 6 bases and J by 2 bases, with 16 bases left in between. The CDR3 totals 16 residues. The CDR3 is CASRRKDNPNTGELFF. CDR3 nucleotide sequence: TGTGCCAGCAGACGAAAGGACAATCCTAACACCGGGGAGCTGTTTTTT.

The CDR3 nucleotides read TGTGCCAGTACCGTAAGGGGGTTTAGATCTGACGGGGAGCTGTTTTTT. This encodes CASTVRGFRSDGELFF. This chain joins TRBV19 and TRBJ2-2; D possibly corresponds to TRBD1 (6 bases). From germline, CDR1 is LNHDA and CDR2 SQIVND (reference sequence). There are 16 residues in the CDR3. Trimming shortened V by 7 bases and J by 7 bases, and 22 bases separated the two germline ends.